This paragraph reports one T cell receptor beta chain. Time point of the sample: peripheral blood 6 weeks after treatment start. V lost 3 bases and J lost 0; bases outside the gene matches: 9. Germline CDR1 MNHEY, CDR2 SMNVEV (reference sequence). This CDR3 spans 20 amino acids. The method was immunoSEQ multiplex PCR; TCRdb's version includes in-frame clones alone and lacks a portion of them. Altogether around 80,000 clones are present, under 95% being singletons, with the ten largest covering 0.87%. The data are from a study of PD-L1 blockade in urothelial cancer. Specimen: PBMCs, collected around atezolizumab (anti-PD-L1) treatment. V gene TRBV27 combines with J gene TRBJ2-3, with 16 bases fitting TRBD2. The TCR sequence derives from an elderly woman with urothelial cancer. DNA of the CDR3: TGTGCCAGCAGTTTCCCGGGACTAGCGGGAGGGTCCTCTAGCACAGATACGCAGTATTTT. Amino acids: CASSFPGLAGGSSSTDTQYF.